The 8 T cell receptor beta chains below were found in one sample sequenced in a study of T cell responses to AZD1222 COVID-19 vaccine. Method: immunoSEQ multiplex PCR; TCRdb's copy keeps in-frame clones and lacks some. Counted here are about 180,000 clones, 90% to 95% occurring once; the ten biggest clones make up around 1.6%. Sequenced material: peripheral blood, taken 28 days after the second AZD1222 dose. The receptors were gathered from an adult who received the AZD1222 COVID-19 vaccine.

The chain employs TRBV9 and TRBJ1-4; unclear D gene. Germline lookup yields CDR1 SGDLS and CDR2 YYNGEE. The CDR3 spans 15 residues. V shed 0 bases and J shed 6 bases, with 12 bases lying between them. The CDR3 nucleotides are TGTGCCAGCAGCGTAGGTGGTAGGACCTATGAAAAACTGTTTTTT. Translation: CASSVGGRTYEKLFF. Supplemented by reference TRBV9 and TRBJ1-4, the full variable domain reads DSGVTQTPKHLITATGQRVTLRCSPRSGDLSVYWYQQSLDQGLQFLIQYYNGEERAKGNILERFSAQQFPDLHSELNLSSLELGDSALYFCASSVGGRTYEKLFFGSGTQLSVL.

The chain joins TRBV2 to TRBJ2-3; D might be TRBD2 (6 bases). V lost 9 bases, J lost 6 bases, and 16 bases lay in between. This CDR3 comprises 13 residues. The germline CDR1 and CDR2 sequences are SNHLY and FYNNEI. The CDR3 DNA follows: TGTGCCAGAGCCCGACGGGGGAGGGATACGCAGTATTTT. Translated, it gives CARARRGRDTQYF.

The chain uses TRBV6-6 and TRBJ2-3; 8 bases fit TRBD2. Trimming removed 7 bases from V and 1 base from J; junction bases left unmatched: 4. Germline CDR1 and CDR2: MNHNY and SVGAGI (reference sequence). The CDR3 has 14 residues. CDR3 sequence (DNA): TGTGCCAGCAAAATCGGGGGGGGCACAGATACGCAGTATTTT. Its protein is CASKIGGGTDTQYF.

The CDR3 region has the DNA TGTGCCAGCAGCGCCGGATCATCCGCGAACACCGGGGAGCTGTTTTTT. Translated: CASSAGSSANTGELFF. V usage is TRBV9 and J usage is TRBJ2-2; no clear D. Deletions cut 3 bases from V and 0 bases from J, with 12 bases between. This CDR3 comprises 16 residues. CDR1 SGDLS and CDR2 YYNGEE come from the germline V gene.

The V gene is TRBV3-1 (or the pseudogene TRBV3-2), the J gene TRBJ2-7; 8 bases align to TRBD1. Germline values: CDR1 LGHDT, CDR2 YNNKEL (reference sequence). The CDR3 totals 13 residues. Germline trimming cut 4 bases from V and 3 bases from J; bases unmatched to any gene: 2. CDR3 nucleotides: TGTGCCAGCAGCCTAGGACAGGGCTACGAGCAGTACTTC. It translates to CASSLGQGYEQYF.

CDR3 in amino acids: CASSLRDRGSPLHF. The DNA of the CDR3 is TGTGCCAGCAGCTTACGAGACAGGGGCTCACCCCTCCACTTT. The genes are TRBV13 and TRBJ1-6, with 8 bases that match TRBD1. The CDR3 totals 14 residues. The V gene end was trimmed by 2 bases and the J gene end by 10 bases; junction bases not matched to a gene: 4. The germline V gene has CDR1 PRHDT and CDR2 FYEKMQ (reference sequence).

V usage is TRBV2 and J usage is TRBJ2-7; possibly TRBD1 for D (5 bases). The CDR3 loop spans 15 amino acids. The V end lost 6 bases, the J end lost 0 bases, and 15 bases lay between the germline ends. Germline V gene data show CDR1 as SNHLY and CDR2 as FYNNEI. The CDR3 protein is CASSHRPRSSYEQYF. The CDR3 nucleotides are TGTGCCAGCAGCCACAGGCCAAGGAGCTCCTACGAGCAGTACTTC.

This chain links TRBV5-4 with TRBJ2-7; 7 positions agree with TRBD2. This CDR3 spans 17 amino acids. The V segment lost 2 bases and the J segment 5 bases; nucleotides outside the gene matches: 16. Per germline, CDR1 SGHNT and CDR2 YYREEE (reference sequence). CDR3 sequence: CASSFRTSLVIADEQYF. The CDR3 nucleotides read TGTGCCAGCAGCTTTCGGACTAGTCTTGTTATCGCGGACGAGCAGTACTTC.